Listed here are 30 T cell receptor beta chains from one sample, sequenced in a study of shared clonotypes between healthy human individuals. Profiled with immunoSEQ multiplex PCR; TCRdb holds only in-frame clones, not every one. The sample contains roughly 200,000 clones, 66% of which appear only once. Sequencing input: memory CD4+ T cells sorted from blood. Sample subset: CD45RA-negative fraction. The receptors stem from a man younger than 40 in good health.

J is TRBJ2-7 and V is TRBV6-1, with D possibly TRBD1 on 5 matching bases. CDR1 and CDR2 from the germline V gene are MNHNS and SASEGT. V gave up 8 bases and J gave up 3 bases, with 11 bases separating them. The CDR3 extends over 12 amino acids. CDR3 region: CASGARFYEQYF. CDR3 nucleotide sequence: TGTGCCAGCGGGGCTAGATTCTACGAGCAGTACTTC.

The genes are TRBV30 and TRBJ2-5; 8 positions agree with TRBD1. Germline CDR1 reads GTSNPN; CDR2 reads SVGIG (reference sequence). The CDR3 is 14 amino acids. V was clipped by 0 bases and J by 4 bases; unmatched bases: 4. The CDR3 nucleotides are TGTGCCTGGAGTGTACCAGGGGGCTTAGAGACCCAGTACTTC. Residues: CAWSVPGGLETQYF.

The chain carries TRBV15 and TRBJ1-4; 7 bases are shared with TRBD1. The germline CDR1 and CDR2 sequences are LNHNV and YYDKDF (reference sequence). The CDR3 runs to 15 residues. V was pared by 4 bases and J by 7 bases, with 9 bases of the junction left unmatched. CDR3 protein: CATSKRTGGPEKLFF. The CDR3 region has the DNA TGTGCCACCAGCAAAAGGACAGGCGGACCTGAAAAACTGTTTTTT.

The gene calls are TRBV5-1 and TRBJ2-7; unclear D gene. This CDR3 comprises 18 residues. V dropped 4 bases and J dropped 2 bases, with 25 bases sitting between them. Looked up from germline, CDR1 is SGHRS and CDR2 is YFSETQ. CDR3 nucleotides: TGCGCCAGCAGCATAAATCGTCCCCAACCGGTGGGGACCTACGAGCAGTACTTC. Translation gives CASSINRPQPVGTYEQYF.

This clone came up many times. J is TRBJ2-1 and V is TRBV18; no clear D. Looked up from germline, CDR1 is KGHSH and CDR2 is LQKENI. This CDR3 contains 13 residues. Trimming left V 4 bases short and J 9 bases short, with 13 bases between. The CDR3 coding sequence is TGTGCCAGCTCACGCTCACAAGAAACTGAGCAGTTCTTC. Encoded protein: CASSRSQETEQFF.

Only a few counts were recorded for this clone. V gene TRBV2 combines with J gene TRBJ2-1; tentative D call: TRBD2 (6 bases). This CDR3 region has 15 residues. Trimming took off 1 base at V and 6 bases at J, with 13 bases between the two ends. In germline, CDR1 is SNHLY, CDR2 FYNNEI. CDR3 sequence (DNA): TGTGCCAGCAGTGAAGAGTCCGGGACTTTCAATGAGCAGTTCTTC. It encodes CASSEESGTFNEQFF. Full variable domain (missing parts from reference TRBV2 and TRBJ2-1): EPEVTQTPSHQVTQMGQEVILRCVPISNHLYFYWYRQILGQKVEFLVSFYNNEISEKSEIFDDQFSVERPDGSNFTLKIRSTKLEDSAMYFCASSEESGTFNEQFFGPGTRLTVL.

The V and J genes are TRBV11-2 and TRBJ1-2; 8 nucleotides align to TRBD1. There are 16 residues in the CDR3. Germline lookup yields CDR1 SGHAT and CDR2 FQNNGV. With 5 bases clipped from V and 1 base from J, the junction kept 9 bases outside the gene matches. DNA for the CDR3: TGTGCCAGCAGCCCTAGCCCGGGACAGGATAACTATGGCTACACCTTC. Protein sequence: CASSPSPGQDNYGYTF.

This chain's CDR3 is CASSDMGTGELFF. The CDR3 DNA sequence: TGTGCCAGCAGTGACATGGGGACCGGGGAGCTGTTTTTT. The V gene is TRBV6-4, the J gene TRBJ2-2; D is unresolved. This CDR3 has 13 residues. Germline V gives CDR1 MRHNA, CDR2 SNTAGT. Deletions cut 2 bases from V and 5 bases from J, with 6 bases between.

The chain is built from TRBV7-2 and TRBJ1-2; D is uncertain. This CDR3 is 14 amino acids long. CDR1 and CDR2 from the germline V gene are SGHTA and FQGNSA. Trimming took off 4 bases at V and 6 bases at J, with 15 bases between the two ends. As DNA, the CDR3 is TGTGCCAGCAGCTCGCAGCGTGTAGGGAATGGCTACACCTTC. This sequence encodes CASSSQRVGNGYTF.

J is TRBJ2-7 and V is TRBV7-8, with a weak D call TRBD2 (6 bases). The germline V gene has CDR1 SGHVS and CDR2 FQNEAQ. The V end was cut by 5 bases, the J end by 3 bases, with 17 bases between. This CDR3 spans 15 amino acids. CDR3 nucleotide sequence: TGTGCCAGCAGCGAAAGTGGGGGAGGTTACTACGAGCAGTACTTC. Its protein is CASSESGGGYYEQYF. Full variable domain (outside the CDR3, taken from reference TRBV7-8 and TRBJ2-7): GAGVSQSPRYKVAKRGQDVALRCDPISGHVSLFWYQQALGQGPEFLTYFQNEAQLDKSGLPSDRFFAERPEGSVSTLKIQRTQQEDSAVYLCASSESGGGYYEQYFGPGTRLTVT.

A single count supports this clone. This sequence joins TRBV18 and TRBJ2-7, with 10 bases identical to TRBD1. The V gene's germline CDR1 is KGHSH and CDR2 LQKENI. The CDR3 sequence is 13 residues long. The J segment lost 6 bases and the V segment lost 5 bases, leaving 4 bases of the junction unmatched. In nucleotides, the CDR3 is TGTGCCAGCTCAAAAGACAGGGGGCGCGAGCAGTACTTC. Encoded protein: CASSKDRGREQYF.

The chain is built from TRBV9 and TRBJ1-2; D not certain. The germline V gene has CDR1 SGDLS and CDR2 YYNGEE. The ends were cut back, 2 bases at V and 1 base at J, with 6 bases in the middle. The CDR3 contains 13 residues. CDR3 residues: CASSVDINYGYTF. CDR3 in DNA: TGTGCCAGCAGCGTCGATATTAACTATGGCTACACCTTC.

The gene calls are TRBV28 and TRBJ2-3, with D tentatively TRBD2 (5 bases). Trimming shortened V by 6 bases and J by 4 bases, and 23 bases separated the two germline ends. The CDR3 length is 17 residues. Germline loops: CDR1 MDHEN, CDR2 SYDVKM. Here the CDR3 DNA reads TGTGCCAGCAGCCCCTCCACAGCCGGGGTAGGTGCAGATACGCAGTATTTT. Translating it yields CASSPSTAGVGADTQYF.

CDR3 in amino acids: CASRRTVNQPQHF. Here the CDR3 DNA reads TGTGCCAGCCGAAGGACAGTCAATCAGCCCCAGCATTTT. The gene calls are TRBV27 and TRBJ1-5, with D possibly matching TRBD1 (6 bases). The germline V gene has CDR1 MNHEY and CDR2 SMNVEV (reference sequence). This CDR3 is 13 amino acids long. With 8 bases removed from V and 3 bases from J, the gap between germline ends came to 11 bases.

CDR3 protein: CASSPGPTQNQPQHF. The CDR3 DNA is TGTGCCAGCAGCCCGGGACCGACCCAAAATCAGCCCCAGCATTTT. This chain joins TRBV7-6 and TRBJ1-5; D is perhaps TRBD1 (5 bases). The CDR3 loop spans 15 amino acids. The ends were cut back, 5 bases at V and 4 bases at J, with 15 bases in the middle. From germline, CDR1 is SGHVS and CDR2 FNYEAQ.

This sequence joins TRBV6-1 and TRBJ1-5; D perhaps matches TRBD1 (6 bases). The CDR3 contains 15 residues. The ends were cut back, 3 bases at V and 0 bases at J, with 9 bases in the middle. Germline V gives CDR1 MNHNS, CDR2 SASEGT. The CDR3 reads CASSEMGASNQPQHF. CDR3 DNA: TGTGCCAGCAGTGAGATGGGGGCTAGCAATCAGCCCCAGCATTTT.

CDR3 in amino acids: CASRGHRGSYEQYF. CDR3 nucleotide sequence: TGTGCCAGCCGGGGACACAGGGGCTCCTACGAGCAGTACTTC. The V and J genes are TRBV19 and TRBJ2-7; the match to TRBD1 covers 7 bases. The J segment lost 0 bases and the V segment lost 9 bases, leaving 8 bases of the junction unmatched. The CDR3 has 14 amino acids. Germline values: CDR1 LNHDA, CDR2 SQIVND (reference sequence).

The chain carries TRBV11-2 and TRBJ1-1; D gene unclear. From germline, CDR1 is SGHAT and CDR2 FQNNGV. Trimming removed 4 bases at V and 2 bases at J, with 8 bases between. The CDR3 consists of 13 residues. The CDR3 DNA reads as TGTGCCAGCAGCTCCCGGACCAACACTGAAGCTTTCTTT. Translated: CASSSRTNTEAFF.

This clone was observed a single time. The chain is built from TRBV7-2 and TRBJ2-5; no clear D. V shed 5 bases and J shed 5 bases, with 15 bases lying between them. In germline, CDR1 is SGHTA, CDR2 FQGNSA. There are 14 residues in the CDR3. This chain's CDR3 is CASSPQVAAETQYF. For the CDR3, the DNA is TGTGCCAGCAGCCCCCAAGTGGCGGCGGAGACCCAGTACTTC.

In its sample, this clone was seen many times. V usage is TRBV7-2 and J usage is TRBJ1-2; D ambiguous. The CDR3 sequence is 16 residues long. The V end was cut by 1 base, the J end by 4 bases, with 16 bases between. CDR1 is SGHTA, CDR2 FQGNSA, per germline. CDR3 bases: TGTGCCAGCAGCTTAGGTGCCGCCTTAACTCCCTATGGCTACACCTTC. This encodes CASSLGAALTPYGYTF.

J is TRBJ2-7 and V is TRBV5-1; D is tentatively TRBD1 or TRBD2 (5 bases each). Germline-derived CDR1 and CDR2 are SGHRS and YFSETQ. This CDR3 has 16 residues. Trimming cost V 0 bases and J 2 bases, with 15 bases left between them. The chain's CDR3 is CASSLVLPGPTYEQYF. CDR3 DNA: TGCGCCAGCAGCTTGGTCCTTCCGGGACCAACCTACGAGCAGTACTTC.

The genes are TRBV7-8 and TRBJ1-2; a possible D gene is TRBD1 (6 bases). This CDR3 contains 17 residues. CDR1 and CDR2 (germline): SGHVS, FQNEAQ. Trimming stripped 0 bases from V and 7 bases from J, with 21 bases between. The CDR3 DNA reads TGTGCCAGCAGCTTAGCTTCCGGGGGGCGTTCTGATGCTGGCTACACCTTC. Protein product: CASSLASGGRSDAGYTF.

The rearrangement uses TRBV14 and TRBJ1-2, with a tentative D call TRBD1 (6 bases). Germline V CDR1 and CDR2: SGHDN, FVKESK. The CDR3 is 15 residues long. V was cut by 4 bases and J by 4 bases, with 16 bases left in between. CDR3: CASSRDTLLSYGYTF. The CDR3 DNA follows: TGTGCCAGCAGCCGGGACACCTTACTTTCCTATGGCTACACCTTC.

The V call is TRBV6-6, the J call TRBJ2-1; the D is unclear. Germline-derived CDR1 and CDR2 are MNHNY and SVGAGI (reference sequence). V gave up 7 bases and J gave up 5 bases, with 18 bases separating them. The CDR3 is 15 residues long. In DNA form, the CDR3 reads TGTGCCAGCACCAACCCAGGTCCCGCTAACAATGAGCAGTTCTTC. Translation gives CASTNPGPANNEQFF.

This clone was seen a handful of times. CDR3 amino acids: CASTWRLGYNEQFF. The DNA of the CDR3 is TGTGCCAGCACCTGGCGATTAGGATACAATGAGCAGTTCTTC. The V and J genes are TRBV6-5 and TRBJ2-1; D is uncertain. The V end was cut by 7 bases, the J end by 4 bases, with 14 bases between. Per germline, CDR1 MNHEY and CDR2 SVGAGI. The CDR3 has 14 residues.

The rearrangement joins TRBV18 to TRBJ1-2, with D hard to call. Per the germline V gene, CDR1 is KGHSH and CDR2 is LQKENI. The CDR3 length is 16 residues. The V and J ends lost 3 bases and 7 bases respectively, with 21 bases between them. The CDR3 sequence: CASSPPDGGRTRGYTF. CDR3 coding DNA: TGTGCCAGCTCACCCCCGGACGGAGGGAGGACGCGTGGCTACACCTTC.

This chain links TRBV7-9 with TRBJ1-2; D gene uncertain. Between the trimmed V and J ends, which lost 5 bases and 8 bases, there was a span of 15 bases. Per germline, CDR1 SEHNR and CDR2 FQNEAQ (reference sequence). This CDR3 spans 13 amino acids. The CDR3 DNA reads TGTGCCAGCAGCCCCCCTCTCGGTTTAGGCTACACCTTC. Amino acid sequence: CASSPPLGLGYTF.

As DNA, the CDR3 is TGTGCCAGCAGCCCGCGAGGGGCAGGGGGGAGCACCGGGGAGCTGTTTTTT. It encodes CASSPRGAGGSTGELFF. The J gene is TRBJ2-2, the V gene TRBV7-9; D is perhaps TRBD1 (7 bases). Germline CDR1 is SEHNR and CDR2 is FQNEAQ (reference sequence). Between the trimmed V and J ends, which lost 5 bases and 4 bases, there was a span of 20 bases. The CDR3 loop spans 17 amino acids.

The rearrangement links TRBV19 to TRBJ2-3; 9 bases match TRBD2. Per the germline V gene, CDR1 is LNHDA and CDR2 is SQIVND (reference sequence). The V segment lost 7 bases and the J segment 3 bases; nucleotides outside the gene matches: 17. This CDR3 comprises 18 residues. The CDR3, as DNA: TGTGCCAGTACGACGCGAACGGGGGCTAGCGGGACAACAGATACGCAGTATTTT. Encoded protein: CASTTRTGASGTTDTQYF.

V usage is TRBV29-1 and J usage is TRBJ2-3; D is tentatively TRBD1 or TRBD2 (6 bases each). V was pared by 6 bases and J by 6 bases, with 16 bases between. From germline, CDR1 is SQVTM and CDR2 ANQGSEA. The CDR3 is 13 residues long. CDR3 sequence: CSVPRGDSDTQYF. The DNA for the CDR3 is TGCAGCGTCCCGAGGGGGGATTCGGATACGCAGTATTTT.